Reported below is one T cell receptor (beta chain). What it recognizes is unknown. Within the sample, other DNA sequences also encode this same CDR3. This specimen comes from a study of shared clonotypes between healthy human individuals. Assay execution took place at the deep level. Here immunoSEQ multiplex PCR was the method, and the copy in TCRdb shows in-frame clones only, minus some. The sample has more than 550,000 clones, about 92% seen once. Study-wide results and limits: Researchers found naive subsets generally carried larger estimated richness than memory subsets. Unshared clonotypes carried lower generation probabilities than those common to all four donors.

The length of the CDR3 is 14 residues. Germline CDR1 and CDR2: MNHEY and SVGAGI. Trimming took 0 bases from V and 4 from J, leaving 7 bases between them. In CD8 memory, CD45RO+ cells were put together with CCR7-negative CD45RA+ TemRA cells. The chain couples TRBV6-5 to TRBJ2-1; D unclear. Sequencing was performed on memory CD8+ T cells from PBMCs. The subset: CD45RO+ cells pooled with CCR7-negative TemRA cells. The receptor's source is a man between 18 and 29 years old in good health. Some clones in this sample may be carry-over from other donors' samples. CDR3 loop: CASSYSSSYNEQFF. In nucleotides, the CDR3 is TGTGCCAGCAGTTACTCCTCCTCGTACAATGAGCAGTTCTTC.